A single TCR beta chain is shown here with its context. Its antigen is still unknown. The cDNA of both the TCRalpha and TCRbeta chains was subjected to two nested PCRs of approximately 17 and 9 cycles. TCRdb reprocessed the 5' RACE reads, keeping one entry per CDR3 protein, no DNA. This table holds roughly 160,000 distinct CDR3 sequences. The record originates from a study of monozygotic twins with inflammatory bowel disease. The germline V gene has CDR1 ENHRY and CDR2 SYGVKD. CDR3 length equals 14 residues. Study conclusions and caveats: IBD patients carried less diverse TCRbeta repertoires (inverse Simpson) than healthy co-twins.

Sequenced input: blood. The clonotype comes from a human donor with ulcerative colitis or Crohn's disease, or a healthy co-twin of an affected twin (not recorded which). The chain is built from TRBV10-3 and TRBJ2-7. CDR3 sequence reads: CAIRDTGTTYEQYF.